Listed here are 9 T cell receptor beta chains from one sample, sequenced in a study of control samples from healthy donors and cancer patients. The data were produced by immunoSEQ multiplex PCR, yet TCRdb's version contains in-frame clones alone and is incomplete. The top ten hold under 20% of the sample, which has about 100,000 clones, 87% seen once. Sequencing was performed on blood. These receptors were collected from a woman aged 45-60 years in good health.

This chain joins TRBV3-1 (or the pseudogene TRBV3-2) and TRBJ1-1, with D hard to call. Trimming stripped 2 bases from V and 1 base from J, with 2 bases between. In germline, CDR1 is LGHDT, CDR2 YNNKEL (reference sequence). This CDR3 comprises 12 residues. CDR3 bases: TGTGCCAGCAGCCAAACGAACACTGAAGCTTTCTTT. Amino acid sequence: CASSQTNTEAFF.

This rearrangement joins TRBV3-1 (or the pseudogene TRBV3-2) to TRBJ2-7; TRBD2 matches at 8 bases. The DNA end is a closer match to TRBJ2-1, so the J assignment may be wrong. This CDR3 contains 17 residues. CDR1 LGHDT and CDR2 YNNKEL come from the germline V gene (reference sequence). The CDR3 here is CASSREPGTSSRNEQFF. In nucleotides, the CDR3 is TGTGCCAGCAGCCGAGAACCCGGGACTAGTTCTAGAAATGAGCAGTTCTTC.

V gene TRBV5-4 combines with J gene TRBJ2-7; possibly TRBD1 for D (7 bases). The CDR3 covers 13 residues. Germline-derived CDR1 and CDR2 are SGHNT and YYREEE (reference sequence). V shed 5 bases and J shed 3 bases, with 12 bases lying between them. The DNA for the CDR3 is TGTGCCAGCAGGCAGGGGGAGGACTACGAGCAGTACTTC. Protein sequence: CASRQGEDYEQYF.

The J gene is TRBJ2-7, the V gene TRBV12-3 or TRBV12-4; 8 bases match TRBD1. J was trimmed by 6 bases and V by 3 bases; bases with no gene match: 4. This CDR3 contains 13 residues. CDR3 sequence: CASSLRQGFEQYF. Written as DNA, the CDR3 is TGTGCCAGCAGTTTGAGACAGGGGTTCGAGCAGTACTTC.

This chain connects TRBV5-6 to TRBJ2-5; D tentatively reads TRBD1 or TRBD2 (7 bases each). This CDR3 contains 16 residues. V was shortened by 0 bases and J by 1 base, with 13 bases between the two germline ends. CDR1 is SGHDT, CDR2 YYEEEE, per germline. In DNA form, the CDR3 reads TGTGCCAGCAGCTTGGCGACAGGGAGGGTCCAAGAGACCCAGTACTTC. It specifies CASSLATGRVQETQYF.

The V and J genes are TRBV5-6 and TRBJ1-2; D uncertain. The ends were cut back, 2 bases at V and 8 bases at J, with 13 bases in the middle. The CDR3 totals 13 residues. CDR1 and CDR2 from the germline V gene are SGHDT and YYEEEE. The CDR3: CASSFRSGRGYTF. The CDR3 DNA is TGTGCCAGCAGCTTCCGATCTGGACGGGGCTACACCTTC.

The chain employs TRBV7-2 and TRBJ2-2, with TRBD1 identical over 7 bases. The germline CDR1 and CDR2 sequences are SGHTA and FQGNSA. This CDR3 contains 15 residues. V trimming: 5 bases; J trimming: 4 bases; junction bases outside the gene matches: 7. The CDR3 sequence: CASSPLRGSTGELFF. The CDR3 DNA reads TGTGCCAGCAGCCCACTCAGGGGGAGCACCGGGGAGCTGTTTTTT.

The chain links TRBV12-3 or TRBV12-4 to TRBJ2-5; D is undetermined. This CDR3 region has 13 residues. V was pared by 5 bases and J by 1 base, with 8 bases between. CDR3 DNA: TGTGCCAGCAGTCCTCTCAGCCAAGAGACCCAGTACTTC. It translates to CASSPLSQETQYF.

The gene calls are TRBV11-1 and TRBJ2-2; no firm D call. CDR1 is SGHAT, CDR2 FQDESV, per germline (reference sequence). V lost 3 bases, J lost 3 bases, and 5 bases lay in between. The CDR3 length is 13 residues. CDR3: CASSLQDTGELFF. For the CDR3, the DNA is TGTGCCAGCAGCTTGCAAGACACCGGGGAGCTGTTTTTT.